Listed below are T cell receptor beta chains from one sample, sequenced in a study of control samples from healthy donors and cancer patients. The repertoire was sequenced with immunoSEQ multiplex PCR; TCRdb's copy has only in-frame clones and lacks some. The sample holds about 180,000 clones, roughly nine tenths seen once. The sequenced sample was blood. The source of these receptors is a man aged 25-45 years in good health. Both conserved end residues are part of each CDR3. The order of the fields is D gene, J gene, clone size, V gene, CDR3 protein, CDR3 DNA. A D gene is named only where the DNA matches it firmly. Expanded clones get a size class; other rows say once, few or many, or leave the size out.

d_call: NA; j_call: TRBJ1-1; clone_size: NA; v_call: TRBV30; cdr3_aa: CAWKAGKETEAFF; cdr3_nt: TGTGCCTGGAAGGCAGGGAAAGAAACTGAAGCTTTCTTT
d_call: NA; j_call: TRBJ1-3; clone_size: NA; v_call: TRBV10-3; cdr3_aa: CAITSGAENTIYF; cdr3_nt: TGTGCCATCACGTCGGGGGCTGAAAACACCATATATTTT
d_call: TRBD1; j_call: TRBJ1-2; clone_size: NA; v_call: TRBV18; cdr3_aa: CASSPPGQGGSYGYTF; cdr3_nt: TGTGCCAGCTCACCACCGGGACAGGGGGGAAGCTATGGCTACACCTTC
d_call: NA; j_call: TRBJ2-7; clone_size: few; v_call: TRBV2; cdr3_aa: CASTQNSLLLYEQYF; cdr3_nt: TGTGCCAGCACCCAGAATTCATTGCTTTTGTACGAGCAGTACTTC
d_call: NA; j_call: TRBJ2-3; clone_size: NA; v_call: TRBV5-1; cdr3_aa: CASSLTDTQYF; cdr3_nt: TGCGCCAGCAGCCTCACAGATACGCAGTATTTT
d_call: NA; j_call: TRBJ1-4; clone_size: NA; v_call: TRBV7-6; cdr3_aa: CASSSDSPELFF; cdr3_nt: TGTGCCAGCAGCTCCGATTCGCCGGAACTGTTTTTT
d_call: TRBD2; j_call: TRBJ2-7; clone_size: NA; v_call: TRBV29-1; cdr3_aa: CSVEGGAGEQYF; cdr3_nt: TGCAGCGTTGAAGGGGGAGCGGGAGAGCAGTACTTC
d_call: NA; j_call: TRBJ1-1; clone_size: NA; v_call: TRBV4-1; cdr3_aa: CASRLPGQMNTEAFF; cdr3_nt: TGCGCCAGCCGCCTCCCAGGACAGATGAACACTGAAGCTTTCTTT
d_call: NA; j_call: TRBJ2-1; clone_size: NA; v_call: TRBV19; cdr3_aa: CASSPRRFEQFF; cdr3_nt: TGTGCCAGTAGTCCCAGAAGGTTTGAGCAGTTCTTC
d_call: TRBD1; j_call: TRBJ1-2; clone_size: NA; v_call: TRBV6-4; cdr3_aa: CASSADRGREGYTF; cdr3_nt: TGTGCCAGCAGCGCCGACAGGGGGCGCGAAGGCTACACCTTC
d_call: NA; j_call: TRBJ1-1; clone_size: NA; v_call: TRBV7-2; cdr3_aa: CASSLSTGPLMNTEAFF; cdr3_nt: TGTGCCAGCAGCTTATCGACAGGACCCCTAATGAACACTGAAGCTTTCTTT
d_call: NA; j_call: TRBJ1-5; clone_size: NA; v_call: TRBV28; cdr3_aa: CASSRTEGINQPQHF; cdr3_nt: TGTGCCAGCAGTCGGACAGAGGGGATTAACCAGCCCCAGCATTTT
d_call: TRBD2; j_call: TRBJ2-2; clone_size: NA; v_call: TRBV3-1/TRBV3-2; cdr3_aa: CASSPALAGGSGELFF; cdr3_nt: TGTGCCAGCAGCCCAGCCCTAGCGGGAGGTTCCGGGGAGCTGTTTTTT
d_call: NA; j_call: TRBJ2-1; clone_size: NA; v_call: TRBV5-1; cdr3_aa: CASSLARSYNEQFF; cdr3_nt: TGCGCCAGCTCTCTAGCGAGGTCCTACAATGAGCAGTTCTTC
d_call: NA; j_call: TRBJ2-1; clone_size: NA; v_call: TRBV3-1/TRBV3-2; cdr3_aa: CASSQEGTLIYNEQFF; cdr3_nt: TGTGCCAGCAGCCAAGAGGGGACTCTAATCTACAATGAGCAGTTCTTC
d_call: TRBD1; j_call: TRBJ1-1; clone_size: NA; v_call: TRBV11-2; cdr3_aa: CASSSEMRVTQGAAFF; cdr3_nt: TGTGCCAGCAGCTCCGAGATGCGGGTCACACAGGGGGCGGCTTTCTTT
d_call: NA; j_call: TRBJ1-1; clone_size: once; v_call: TRBV25-1; cdr3_aa: CASSEMDDTEAFF; cdr3_nt: TGTGCCAGCAGTGAAATGGACGATACTGAAGCTTTCTTT
d_call: NA; j_call: TRBJ2-7; clone_size: NA; v_call: TRBV9; cdr3_aa: CASSVDSGVGLGPIYEQYF; cdr3_nt: TGTGCCAGCAGCGTAGACTCGGGGGTTGGGCTAGGTCCCATCTACGAGCAGTACTTC
d_call: NA; j_call: TRBJ2-7; clone_size: NA; v_call: TRBV3-1/TRBV3-2; cdr3_aa: CASSQVFYEQYF; cdr3_nt: TGTGCCAGCAGCCAAGTATTCTACGAGCAGTACTTC
d_call: NA; j_call: TRBJ2-4; clone_size: NA; v_call: TRBV27; cdr3_aa: CAISPHPGLAKNIQYF; cdr3_nt: TGTGCCATCTCCCCCCACCCAGGACTAGCCAAAAACATTCAGTACTTC
d_call: TRBD2; j_call: TRBJ2-1; clone_size: NA; v_call: TRBV30; cdr3_aa: CAWSELAGYNEQFF; cdr3_nt: TGTGCCTGGAGTGAACTAGCGGGGTACAATGAGCAGTTCTTC
d_call: NA; j_call: TRBJ2-7; clone_size: NA; v_call: TRBV27; cdr3_aa: CASSLTGSSYEQYF; cdr3_nt: TGTGCCAGCAGCCTGACAGGCAGCTCCTACGAGCAGTACTTC
d_call: NA; j_call: TRBJ1-1; clone_size: NA; v_call: TRBV2; cdr3_aa: CASIAEMNTEAFF; cdr3_nt: TGTGCCAGCATAGCAGAGATGAACACTGAAGCTTTCTTT
d_call: TRBD1; j_call: TRBJ1-5; clone_size: NA; v_call: TRBV30; cdr3_aa: CAWSSTGNQPQHF; cdr3_nt: TGTGCCTGGAGTTCGACAGGGAATCAGCCCCAGCATTTT
d_call: TRBD1; j_call: TRBJ2-7; clone_size: NA; v_call: TRBV27; cdr3_aa: CASSRTGTGFLEQYF; cdr3_nt: TGTGCCAGCAGCCGTACCGGGACAGGGTTCCTCGAGCAGTACTTC
d_call: NA; j_call: TRBJ2-1; clone_size: NA; v_call: TRBV7-9; cdr3_aa: CASSDSTYNEQFF; cdr3_nt: TGTGCCAGCAGTGATAGTACTTACAATGAGCAGTTCTTC
d_call: NA; j_call: TRBJ1-1; clone_size: NA; v_call: TRBV29-1; cdr3_aa: CSAIRDTEAFF; cdr3_nt: TGCAGCGCTATCCGGGACACTGAAGCTTTCTTT
d_call: TRBD1; j_call: TRBJ1-2; clone_size: NA; v_call: TRBV19; cdr3_aa: CASSRETGGNYYGYTF; cdr3_nt: TGTGCCAGTAGTAGAGAGACAGGGGGGAACTACTATGGCTACACCTTC
d_call: TRBD2; j_call: TRBJ2-5; clone_size: NA; v_call: TRBV14; cdr3_aa: CASSQGLAGVLQETQYF; cdr3_nt: TGTGCCAGCAGCCAAGGGTTAGCGGGGGTCCTCCAAGAGACCCAGTACTTC
d_call: TRBD1; j_call: TRBJ1-1; clone_size: NA; v_call: TRBV11-2; cdr3_aa: CASSPDRATEAFF; cdr3_nt: TGTGCCAGCAGCCCGGACAGGGCGACTGAAGCTTTCTTT
d_call: NA; j_call: TRBJ1-5; clone_size: NA; v_call: TRBV19; cdr3_aa: CASSRGLGSNQPQHF; cdr3_nt: TGTGCCAGTAGTCGGGGACTCGGGAGCAATCAGCCCCAGCATTTT
d_call: NA; j_call: TRBJ2-7; clone_size: NA; v_call: TRBV12-3/TRBV12-4; cdr3_aa: CASSGGVSYEQYF; cdr3_nt: TGTGCCAGCAGTGGCGGGGTTTCCTACGAGCAGTACTTC
d_call: NA; j_call: TRBJ2-7; clone_size: NA; v_call: TRBV10-1; cdr3_aa: CASSSDRISLQYF; cdr3_nt: TGCGCCAGCAGTTCAGACAGGATCAGTCTGCAGTACTTC
d_call: NA; j_call: TRBJ1-6; clone_size: NA; v_call: TRBV7-6; cdr3_aa: CASSSAVGLWNSPLHF; cdr3_nt: TGTGCCAGCAGCTCAGCCGTGGGGCTGTGGAATTCACCCCTCCACTTT
d_call: NA; j_call: TRBJ1-1; clone_size: NA; v_call: TRBV5-4; cdr3_aa: CASSLGQGPGTEAFF; cdr3_nt: TGTGCCAGCAGCCTCGGCCAGGGCCCGGGCACTGAAGCTTTCTTT
d_call: TRBD1; j_call: TRBJ2-5; clone_size: NA; v_call: TRBV25-1; cdr3_aa: CASSDPTGQGGFGTQYF; cdr3_nt: TGTGCCAGCAGTGATCCCACCGGACAGGGGGGGTTTGGGACCCAGTACTTC
d_call: NA; j_call: TRBJ1-5; clone_size: NA; v_call: TRBV7-2; cdr3_aa: CASSSRDLLGNQPQHF; cdr3_nt: TGTGCCAGCAGTTCACGGGACTTACTCGGAAATCAGCCCCAGCATTTT
d_call: TRBD2; j_call: TRBJ2-3; clone_size: NA; v_call: TRBV10-3; cdr3_aa: CAISGGTSGKDTQYF; cdr3_nt: TGTGCCATCAGTGGGGGGACTAGCGGGAAAGATACGCAGTATTTT
d_call: NA; j_call: TRBJ1-2; clone_size: few; v_call: TRBV6-5; cdr3_aa: CASRALARVDYGYTF; cdr3_nt: TGTGCCAGCCGAGCCTTAGCCAGAGTAGATTATGGCTACACCTTC
d_call: NA; j_call: TRBJ1-2; clone_size: NA; v_call: TRBV28; cdr3_aa: CASSFGSHGYTF; cdr3_nt: TGTGCCAGCAGTTTCGGCAGTCATGGCTACACCTTC
d_call: NA; j_call: TRBJ2-7; clone_size: few; v_call: TRBV7-9; cdr3_aa: CASSPTTGRKSYEQYF; cdr3_nt: TGTGCCAGCAGCCCCACAACGGGACGGAAGTCCTACGAGCAGTACTTC
d_call: TRBD2; j_call: TRBJ2-5; clone_size: NA; v_call: TRBV7-7; cdr3_aa: CASSLAGGKTQYF; cdr3_nt: TGTGCCAGCAGCTTAGCGGGGGGGAAGACCCAGTACTTC
d_call: NA; j_call: TRBJ1-1; clone_size: NA; v_call: TRBV18; cdr3_aa: CASSPRRDTEAFF; cdr3_nt: TGTGCCAGCTCACCGCGGCGCGACACTGAAGCTTTCTTT
d_call: NA; j_call: TRBJ2-7; clone_size: NA; v_call: TRBV7-9; cdr3_aa: CASSLGAMLEQYF; cdr3_nt: TGTGCCAGCAGCTTAGGGGCCATGCTGGAGCAGTACTTC
d_call: NA; j_call: TRBJ2-7; clone_size: NA; v_call: TRBV11-2; cdr3_aa: CASSLDAGAYGQYF; cdr3_nt: TGTGCCAGCAGCTTAGATGCAGGTGCCTACGGGCAGTACTTC
d_call: TRBD1; j_call: TRBJ1-5; clone_size: NA; v_call: TRBV28; cdr3_aa: CASSRTGFGQPQHF; cdr3_nt: TGTGCCAGCAGCAGGACAGGGTTCGGTCAGCCCCAGCATTTT
d_call: TRBD1; j_call: TRBJ1-4; clone_size: NA; v_call: TRBV30; cdr3_aa: CAFRTGWEKLFF; cdr3_nt: TGTGCCTTCCGGACAGGGTGGGAAAAACTGTTTTTT
d_call: NA; j_call: TRBJ1-1; clone_size: once; v_call: TRBV28; cdr3_aa: CASSLQQAGAFF; cdr3_nt: TGTGCCAGCAGTTTACAACAAGCGGGGGCTTTCTTT
d_call: NA; j_call: TRBJ1-1; clone_size: once; v_call: TRBV6-1; cdr3_aa: CASSEIRGTEAFF; cdr3_nt: TGTGCCAGCAGTGAAATTCGGGGGACTGAAGCTTTCTTT
d_call: TRBD2; j_call: TRBJ2-7; clone_size: NA; v_call: TRBV7-7; cdr3_aa: CASSLEGSGSEQYF; cdr3_nt: TGTGCCAGCAGCTTAGAGGGTAGCGGGAGCGAGCAGTACTTC
d_call: NA; j_call: TRBJ1-5; clone_size: NA; v_call: TRBV21-1; cdr3_aa: CASSTFWGNQPQHF; cdr3_nt: TGTGCCAGCAGCACCTTTTGGGGCAATCAGCCCCAGCATTTT
d_call: TRBD2; j_call: TRBJ2-3; clone_size: NA; v_call: TRBV27; cdr3_aa: CASSPRIGGWTSGESTDTQYF; cdr3_nt: TGTGCCAGCAGTCCAAGGATTGGGGGGTGGACTAGTGGGGAAAGCACAGATACGCAGTATTTT
d_call: NA; j_call: TRBJ1-2; clone_size: NA; v_call: TRBV19; cdr3_aa: CASSIGTGNYGYTF; cdr3_nt: TGTGCCAGTAGTATTGGCACAGGGAACTATGGCTACACCTTC
d_call: NA; j_call: TRBJ1-1; clone_size: NA; v_call: TRBV3-1/TRBV3-2; cdr3_aa: CASSQWRGEAFF; cdr3_nt: TGTGCCAGCAGCCAATGGAGAGGTGAAGCTTTCTTT
d_call: NA; j_call: TRBJ2-1; clone_size: NA; v_call: TRBV27; cdr3_aa: CASSLRGAVDEQFF; cdr3_nt: TGTGCCAGCAGTTTACGGGGCGCAGTTGATGAGCAGTTCTTC
d_call: TRBD2; j_call: TRBJ2-3; clone_size: NA; v_call: TRBV2; cdr3_aa: CASSERVAGGQKDTQYF; cdr3_nt: TGTGCCAGCAGTGAACGAGTAGCGGGGGGGCAAAAAGATACGCAGTATTTT
d_call: NA; j_call: TRBJ2-1; clone_size: NA; v_call: TRBV5-5; cdr3_aa: CASSLGGGVANEQFF; cdr3_nt: TGTGCCAGCAGCTTGGGGGGTGGAGTAGCCAATGAGCAGTTCTTC
d_call: NA; j_call: TRBJ1-4; clone_size: NA; v_call: TRBV30; cdr3_aa: CAWSVKSGEKLFF; cdr3_nt: TGTGCCTGGAGTGTAAAAAGCGGGGAAAAACTGTTTTTT
d_call: NA; j_call: TRBJ2-2; clone_size: NA; v_call: TRBV10-1; cdr3_aa: CASGRGLNTGELFF; cdr3_nt: TGCGCCAGCGGTAGAGGTTTAAACACCGGGGAGCTGTTTTTT